The clone carrying this TCR beta chain was counted many times. The data were taken from a study of T-cell memory formation after mild COVID-19. TCRdb redid the calling of the 5' RACE reads with MiXCR, one entry per CDR3 protein. Found here are roughly 150,000 distinct CDR3 sequences, 11% to 15% of them singletons; the top ten hold 25% to 30%. The sequence was collected from an adult woman who had mild COVID-19 (a few samples of this study predate the infection). Cell type and time point are not known. Sequencing was performed on PBMCs or a T cell subset sorted from them (not recorded which).

CDR3 protein: CASSLVVQGANEAFF. The CDR3 coding sequence is TGTGCCAGCAGCTTAGTAGTGCAGGGGGCTAATGAAGCTTTCTTT. The chain joins TRBV7-9 to TRBJ1-1; TRBD1 aligns across 8 bases. The V gene's germline CDR1 is SEHNR and CDR2 FQNEAQ (reference sequence). The trim removed 1 base at V and 7 bases at J, leaving 8 bases unmatched. The CDR3 totals 15 residues.